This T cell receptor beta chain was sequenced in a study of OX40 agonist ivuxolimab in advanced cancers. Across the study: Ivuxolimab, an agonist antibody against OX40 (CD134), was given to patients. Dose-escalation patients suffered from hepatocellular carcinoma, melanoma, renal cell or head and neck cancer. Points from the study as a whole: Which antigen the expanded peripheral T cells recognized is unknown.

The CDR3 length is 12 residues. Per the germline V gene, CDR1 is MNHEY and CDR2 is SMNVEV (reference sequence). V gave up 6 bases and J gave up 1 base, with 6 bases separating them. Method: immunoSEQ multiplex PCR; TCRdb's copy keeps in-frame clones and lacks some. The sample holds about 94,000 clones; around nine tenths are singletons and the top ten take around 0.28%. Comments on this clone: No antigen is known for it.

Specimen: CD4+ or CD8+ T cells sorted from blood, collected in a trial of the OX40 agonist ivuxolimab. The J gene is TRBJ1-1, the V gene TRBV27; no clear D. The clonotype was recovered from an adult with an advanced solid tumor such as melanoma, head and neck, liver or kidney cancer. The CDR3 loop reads CASRHGNTEAFF. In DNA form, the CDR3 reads TGTGCCAGCAGACACGGGAACACTGAAGCTTTCTTT.